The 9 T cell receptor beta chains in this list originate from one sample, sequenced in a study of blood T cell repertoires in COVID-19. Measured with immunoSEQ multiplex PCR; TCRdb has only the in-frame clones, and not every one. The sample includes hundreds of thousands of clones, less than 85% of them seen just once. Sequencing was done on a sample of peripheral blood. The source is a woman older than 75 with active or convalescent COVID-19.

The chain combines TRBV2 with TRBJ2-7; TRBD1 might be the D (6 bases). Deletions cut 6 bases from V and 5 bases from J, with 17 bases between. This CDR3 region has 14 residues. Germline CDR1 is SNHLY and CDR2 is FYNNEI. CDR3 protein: CASSTTTGSNEQYF. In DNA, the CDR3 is TGTGCCAGCAGCACCACAACAGGGAGTAACGAGCAGTACTTC. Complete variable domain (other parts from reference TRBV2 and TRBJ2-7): EPEVTQTPSHQVTQMGQEVILRCVPISNHLYFYWYRQILGQKVEFLVSFYNNEISEKSEIFDDQFSVERPDGSNFTLKIRSTKLEDSAMYFCASSTTTGSNEQYFGPGTRLTVT.

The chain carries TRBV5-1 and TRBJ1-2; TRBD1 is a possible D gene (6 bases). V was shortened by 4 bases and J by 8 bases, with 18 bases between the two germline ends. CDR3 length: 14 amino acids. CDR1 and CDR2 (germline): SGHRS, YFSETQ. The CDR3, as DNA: TGCGCCAGCAGCATTTTACAGGGCGACTTAGGCTACACCTTC. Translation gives CASSILQGDLGYTF.

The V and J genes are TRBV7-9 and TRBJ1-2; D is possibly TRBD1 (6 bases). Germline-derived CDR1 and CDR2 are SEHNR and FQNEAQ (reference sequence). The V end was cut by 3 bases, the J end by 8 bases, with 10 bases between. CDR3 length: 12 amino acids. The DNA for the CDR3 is TGTGCCAGCAGCTTTAGGGGGTACGGCTACACCTTC. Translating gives CASSFRGYGYTF.

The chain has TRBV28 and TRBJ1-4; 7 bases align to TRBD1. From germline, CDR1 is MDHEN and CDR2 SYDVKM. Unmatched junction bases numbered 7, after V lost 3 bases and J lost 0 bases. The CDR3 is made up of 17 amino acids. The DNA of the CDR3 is TGTGCCAGCAGTTTTGAAGGGGGCCAAGCAACTAATGAAAAACTGTTTTTT. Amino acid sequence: CASSFEGGQATNEKLFF.

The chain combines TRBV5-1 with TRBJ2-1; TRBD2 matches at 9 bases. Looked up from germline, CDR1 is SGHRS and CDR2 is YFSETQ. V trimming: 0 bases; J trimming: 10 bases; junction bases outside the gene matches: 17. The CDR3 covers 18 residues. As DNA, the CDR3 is TGCGCCAGCAGCTTGGCGCTCTCGGCGCGGGGGGGCCCCTGGGAGCAGTTCTTC. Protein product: CASSLALSARGGPWEQFF.

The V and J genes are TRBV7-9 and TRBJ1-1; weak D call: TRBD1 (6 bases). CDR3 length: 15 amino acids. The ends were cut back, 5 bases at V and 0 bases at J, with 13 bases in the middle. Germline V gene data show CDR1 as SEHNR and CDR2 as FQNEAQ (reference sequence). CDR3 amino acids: CASSTPDRLNTEAFF. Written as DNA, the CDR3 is TGTGCCAGCAGCACCCCAGACAGGTTGAACACTGAAGCTTTCTTT.

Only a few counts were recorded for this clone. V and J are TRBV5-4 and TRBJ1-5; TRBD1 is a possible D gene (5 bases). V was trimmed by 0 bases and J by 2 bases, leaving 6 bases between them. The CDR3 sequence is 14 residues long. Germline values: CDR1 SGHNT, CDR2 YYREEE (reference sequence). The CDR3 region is CASSLEGGNQPQHF. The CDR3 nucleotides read TGTGCCAGCAGCTTGGAAGGGGGCAATCAGCCCCAGCATTTT.

The CDR3 DNA is TGTGCCTGGAGAGCCGGGAGAACGACTAATGAAAAACTGTTTTTT. Protein: CAWRAGRTTNEKLFF. V gene TRBV30 combines with J gene TRBJ1-4; D gene unclear. CDR3 size: 15 residues. Germline V lookup: CDR1 GTSNPN, CDR2 SVGIG (reference sequence). Trimming stripped 3 bases from V and 2 bases from J, with 13 bases between.

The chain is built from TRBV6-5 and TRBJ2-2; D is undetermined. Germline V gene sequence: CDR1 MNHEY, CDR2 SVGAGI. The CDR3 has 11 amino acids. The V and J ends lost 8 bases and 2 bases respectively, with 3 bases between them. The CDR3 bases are TGTGCCAGCCATAACACCGGGGAGCTGTTTTTT. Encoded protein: CASHNTGELFF.